Below, 2 T cell receptor beta chains from the same sample are listed, as sequenced in a study of beta chain features in type 1 diabetes. The entirety of the isolated RNA underwent reverse transcription, so expressed TCRB transcripts were sequenced. TCRdb's table, derived via immunoSEQ multiplex PCR, lists solely in-frame clones and lacks some. The sample consists of almost 350,000 clones, over 7% of them appearing once. Their specific antigens are unknown. Findings and caveats of the study: In every one of the four CD4+ subsets, TCRB CDR3s were moderately but significantly shorter in Type 1 diabetes patients.

Sequencing was carried out using central memory CD4+ T cells from blood. All receptors derive from a man aged 25 to 40 with type 1 diabetes.

As concerns this clone: This specimen includes other DNA sequences encoding the same CDR3. The rearrangement uses TRBV5-1 and TRBJ2-5; D assignment may be TRBD1 or TRBD2 (5 bases each). The germline V gene has CDR1 SGHRS and CDR2 YFSETQ. The CDR3 contains 14 residues. The V gene lost 2 bases and the J gene lost 3 bases, with 11 bases spanning the gap. CDR3 loop: CASSFGTVEETQYF. CDR3 DNA: TGCGCCAGCAGCTTCGGGACGGTTGAAGAGACCCAGTACTTC.

V is TRBV11-2 and J is TRBJ2-5, with TRBD2 matching 10 bases. CDR1 is SGHAT, CDR2 FQNNGV, per germline. Germline trimming cut 1 base from V and 5 bases from J; bases unmatched to any gene: 10. The CDR3 runs 17 residues. CDR3 sequence reads: CASSLAPSAGGLETQYF. DNA of the CDR3: TGTGCCAGCAGCTTAGCCCCCTCAGCGGGGGGGCTGGAGACCCAGTACTTC.